This T cell receptor beta chain appears in the sequencing data of a study of tumor-infiltrating lymphocytes in primary liver carcinoma. This clonotype was found many times. Germline V gene sequence: CDR1 SEHNR, CDR2 FQNEAQ (reference sequence). Trimming removed 5 bases at V and 0 bases at J, with 12 bases between. This CDR3 comprises 15 residues. A constant-region primer served to make TCR beta cDNA from about 530 ng total RNA. Modified slightly, ARM-PCR produced TCR beta libraries over three nested multiplex PCR rounds. The opening two PCR rounds, around 11 cycles each, paired TRBV1-TRBV30 forward primers with a C-beta reverse primer. TCRdb ran MiXCR on the multiplex PCR reads and lists one entry per CDR3 protein. The sample shows about 60,000 distinct CDR3 sequences, over 60% of them seen only once. Unsorted bulk tissue (roughly 17-33 mg) underwent RNA and DNA co-extraction.

Sequencing was done on a sample of liver tumor tissue from sampling region 4. Noted subset: tumor region T4, right-lateral pole. This TCR derives from a man aged 40-55 years with primary liver carcinoma and hepatitis B virus infection. This rearrangement joins TRBV7-9 to TRBJ2-3; maybe TRBD2 (5 bases). The CDR3, as DNA: TGTGCCAGCAGCCCCGGCGGGCCTAGCACAGATACGCAGTATTTT. Encoded protein: CASSPGGPSTDTQYF.